The 29 T cell receptor beta chains below all came from one sample that was sequenced in a study of cytomegalovirus exposure and HLA in healthy donors. PCR was performed using 60 Vbeta and 13 Jbeta primers. Assay: immunoSEQ multiplex PCR; the TCRdb copy retains only in-frame clones and omits some. The table has 85,000 to 130,000 clones, approximately 80% seen once; the top ten hold roughly 3.7%. The sequenced sample was PBMCs. These receptors were obtained from a man in his 60s in good health and CMV-seronegative.

The gene calls are TRBV11-2 and TRBJ2-7; 8 nucleotides match TRBD1. Germline V lookup: CDR1 SGHAT, CDR2 FQNNGV. There are 15 residues in the CDR3. V lost 1 base to trimming and J lost 2 bases; unmatched junction nucleotides: 4. CDR3 coding DNA: TGTGCCAGCAGCTTAGGACAGGGGAATCCCTACGAGCAGTACTTC. It is translated as CASSLGQGNPYEQYF.

The chain has TRBV6-1 and TRBJ1-1; D ambiguous. Germline V gene data show CDR1 as MNHNS and CDR2 as SASEGT. V lost 5 bases to trimming and J lost 0 bases, with 7 bases between them. This CDR3 is 13 amino acids long. The CDR3 coding sequence is TGTGCCAGCAGTCTACAGATGAACACTGAAGCTTTCTTT. Encoded protein: CASSLQMNTEAFF.

The V call is TRBV7-9, the J call TRBJ1-2, with a possible D match to TRBD1 (5 bases). The CDR3 has 15 residues. With 1 base removed from V and 4 bases from J, the gap between germline ends came to 13 bases. Germline values: CDR1 SEHNR, CDR2 FQNEAQ (reference sequence). The CDR3 nucleotides read TGTGCCAGCAGCTTAGACGCCAGGGTCCGCTATGGCTACACCTTC. Residues: CASSLDARVRYGYTF.

About this clone: This sample also contains other DNA sequences that code for the same CDR3. The chain is built from TRBV7-2 and TRBJ1-5, with TRBD1 matching over 7 bases. CDR1 is SGHTA, CDR2 FQGNSA, per germline. The trim removed 2 bases at V and 1 base at J, leaving 2 bases unmatched. CDR3 length: 15 amino acids. The DNA of the CDR3 is TGTGCCAGCAGCTTAAGCAGGGGGAGCAATCAGCCCCAGCATTTT. Its translation: CASSLSRGSNQPQHF.

The chain links TRBV9 to TRBJ2-1; D is possibly TRBD1 (5 bases). The V end lost 0 bases, the J end lost 5 bases, and 12 bases lay between the germline ends. This CDR3 is built from 15 residues. Germline V lookup: CDR1 SGDLS, CDR2 YYNGEE. This CDR3 is CASSVGQFANNEQFF. The CDR3 DNA follows: TGTGCCAGCAGCGTAGGACAGTTCGCTAACAATGAGCAGTTCTTC.

The genes are TRBV19 and TRBJ1-5; D is perhaps TRBD1 (5 bases). There are 15 residues in the CDR3. CDR1 and CDR2 (germline): LNHDA, SQIVND (reference sequence). The ends were cut back, 5 bases at V and 1 base at J, with 12 bases in the middle. CDR3 sequence (DNA): TGTGCCAGTAGTCCCCAGGGCCCGAGCAATCAGCCCCAGCATTTT. Residues: CASSPQGPSNQPQHF.

This sequence joins TRBV29-1 and TRBJ1-2; 7 bases fit TRBD1. Trimming removed 7 bases from V and 0 bases from J; junction bases left unmatched: 5. The CDR3 is 13 residues long. Germline values: CDR1 SQVTM, CDR2 ANQGSEA. CDR3 sequence: CSARDSPNYGYTF. The CDR3 DNA reads as TGCAGCGCCAGGGACAGCCCTAACTATGGCTACACCTTC.

This rearrangement joins TRBV7-9 to TRBJ1-6; tentatively, D is TRBD1 (5 bases). Per the germline V gene, CDR1 is SEHNR and CDR2 is FQNEAQ (reference sequence). V dropped 1 base and J dropped 7 bases, with 11 bases sitting between them. This CDR3 region has 15 residues. The DNA for the CDR3 is TGTGCCAGCAGCTTAGAAGGGCAGGGCAATTCACCCCTCCACTTT. This sequence encodes CASSLEGQGNSPLHF. Full variable domain (remainder filled in from reference TRBV7-9 and TRBJ1-6): DTGVSQNPRHKITKRGQNVTFRCDPISEHNRLYWYRQTLGQGPEFLTYFQNEAQLEKSRLLSDRFSAERPKGSFSTLEIQRTEQGDSAMYLCASSLEGQGNSPLHFGNGTRLTVT.

The chain links TRBV5-1 to TRBJ2-5, with a weak D call TRBD2 (6 bases). This CDR3 comprises 16 residues. CDR1 is SGHRS, CDR2 YFSETQ, per germline. Trimming cost V 0 bases and J 0 bases, with 12 bases left between them. The CDR3, as DNA: TGCGCCAGCAGCTTGGCACAACGGGGGTACCAAGAGACCCAGTACTTC. Translating it yields CASSLAQRGYQETQYF. Complete variable domain (other parts from reference TRBV5-1 and TRBJ2-5): KAGVTQTPRYLIKTRGQQVTLSCSPISGHRSVSWYQQTPGQGLQFLFEYFSETQRNKGNFPGRFSGRQFSNSRSEMNVSTLELGDSALYLCASSLAQRGYQETQYFGPGTRLLVL.

The chain joins TRBV2 to TRBJ2-3; a possible D gene is TRBD1 (5 bases). The ends were cut back, 5 bases at V and 2 bases at J, with 14 bases in the middle. Looked up from germline, CDR1 is SNHLY and CDR2 is FYNNEI. The CDR3 loop spans 15 amino acids. Here the CDR3 DNA reads TGTGCCAGCAGTCCTGAGACAGCACCCACAGATACGCAGTATTTT. Amino acid sequence: CASSPETAPTDTQYF.

The chain is built from TRBV15 and TRBJ2-3; TRBD2 might be the D (6 bases). The CDR3 covers 17 residues. The germline V gene has CDR1 LNHNV and CDR2 YYDKDF (reference sequence). The V and J ends lost 6 bases and 4 bases respectively, with 23 bases between them. The DNA for the CDR3 is TGTGCCACCAGTCTGTCCCGCGGGGCCCAGGTGTCAGATACGCAGTATTTT. Translation gives CATSLSRGAQVSDTQYF.

This chain connects TRBV10-1 to TRBJ2-2; the D gene is possibly TRBD1 (5 bases). V lost 7 bases, J lost 2 bases, and 14 bases lay in between. Germline values: CDR1 WNHNN, CDR2 SYGVQD (reference sequence). The CDR3 contains 15 residues. CDR3 DNA sequence: TGCGCCAGCATACAAGGGGAATTAAACACCGGGGAGCTGTTTTTT. Translation: CASIQGELNTGELFF.

V is TRBV9 and J is TRBJ2-1, with D hard to call. Germline V gene lookup returns CDR1 SGDLS and CDR2 YYNGEE. Trimming stripped 0 bases from V and 5 bases from J, with 12 bases between. CDR3 size: 15 residues. The CDR3 coding sequence is TGTGCCAGCAGCGTAGACCCTGGGCTCCACAATGAGCAGTTCTTC. Translation gives CASSVDPGLHNEQFF.

This rearrangement joins TRBV5-1 to TRBJ2-5; 14 bases map to TRBD2. Germline V CDR1 and CDR2: SGHRS, YFSETQ. Trimming removed 4 bases from V and 5 bases from J; junction bases left unmatched: 4. This CDR3 has 15 residues. CDR3 sequence reads: CASSTGLAGGETQYF. The CDR3 DNA reads as TGCGCCAGCAGCACCGGACTAGCGGGGGGCGAGACCCAGTACTTC.

V gene TRBV18 combines with J gene TRBJ1-2, with TRBD1 matching 7 bases. The CDR3 runs to 13 residues. V lost 3 bases to trimming and J lost 4 bases; unmatched junction nucleotides: 2. The germline V gene encodes CDR1 KGHSH and CDR2 LQKENI. The CDR3 is CASSPDRAYGYTF. The CDR3 DNA reads TGTGCCAGCTCACCCGACAGGGCCTATGGCTACACCTTC. The full variable domain, with the rest looked up from reference TRBV18 and TRBJ1-2, is NAGVMQNPRHLVRRRGQEARLRCSPMKGHSHVYWYRQLPEEGLKFMVYLQKENIIDESGMPKERFSAEFPKEGPSILRIQQVVRGDSAAYFCASSPDRAYGYTFGSGTRLTVV.

This clone was observed a handful of times. V gene TRBV29-1 combines with J gene TRBJ1-1; tentatively, D is TRBD1 (6 bases). V was trimmed by 8 bases and J by 4 bases, leaving 17 bases between them. The CDR3 has 13 amino acids. The germline V gene has CDR1 SQVTM and CDR2 ANQGSEA. This chain's CDR3 is CSSSTGFATEAFF. Written as DNA, the CDR3 is TGCAGCTCATCGACAGGTTTTGCCACTGAAGCTTTCTTT.

The chain links TRBV18 to TRBJ1-2; D not certain. This CDR3 has 17 residues. Per germline, CDR1 KGHSH and CDR2 LQKENI. The germline V and J ends were trimmed by 0 bases and 8 bases, with 22 bases remaining between them. CDR3 residues: CASSPPLRGERDGGYTF. In nucleotides, the CDR3 is TGTGCCAGCTCACCACCACTAAGAGGCGAGAGAGATGGAGGCTACACCTTC.

The V call is TRBV18, the J call TRBJ1-3; perhaps TRBD1 as D (5 bases). Germline CDR1 is KGHSH and CDR2 is LQKENI. The CDR3 length is 14 residues. V lost 4 bases and J lost 2, with 9 bases in between. CDR3 DNA sequence: TGTGCCAGCTCACTCCAGGGTGCTGGAAACACCATATATTTT. Translating it yields CASSLQGAGNTIYF.

The V gene is TRBV7-2, the J gene TRBJ1-5; a weak D match, TRBD1 (6 bases). V lost 0 bases to trimming and J lost 4 bases, with 7 bases between them. Germline CDR1 and CDR2: SGHTA and FQGNSA. There are 14 residues in the CDR3. In DNA, the CDR3 is TGTGCCAGCAGCTTAGCGGGGGCAAATCAGCCCCAGCATTTT. Translated: CASSLAGANQPQHF. Variable domain in full (rest from reference TRBV7-2 and TRBJ1-5): GAGVSQSPSNKVTEKGKDVELRCDPISGHTALYWYRQSLGQGLEFLIYFQGNSAPDKSGLPSDRFSAERTGGSVSTLTIQRTQQEDSAVYLCASSLAGANQPQHFGDGTRLSIL.

V gene TRBV4-1 combines with J gene TRBJ2-3; D possibly corresponds to TRBD2 (6 bases). Germline-derived CDR1 and CDR2 are MGHRA and YSYEKL. V gave up 1 base and J gave up 4 bases, with 18 bases separating them. This CDR3 spans 17 amino acids. The DNA for the CDR3 is TGCGCCAGCAGCCAAGGGGAATTAGCGGTTCGGGCAGATACGCAGTATTTT. It is translated as CASSQGELAVRADTQYF.

The rearrangement joins TRBV7-6 to TRBJ2-5, with D perhaps matching TRBD1 (6 bases). The CDR3 runs 15 residues. The germline CDR1 and CDR2 sequences are SGHVS and FNYEAQ. Trimming removed 5 bases at V and 5 bases at J, with 18 bases between. CDR3 coding DNA: TGTGCCAGCAGCCACCGACGTGGGGGCAAGGAGACCCAGTACTTC. Translating gives CASSHRRGGKETQYF.

This rearrangement joins TRBV5-3 to TRBJ1-5, with D unresolved. TRBV5-3 is placed among ORFs of uncertain function. The CDR3 loop spans 17 amino acids. V lost 4 bases and J 0 bases, leaving 17 bases between the germline ends. This CDR3 is CARSEEGDCYSNQPQHF. The DNA of the CDR3 is TGTGCCAGAAGCGAAGAGGGAGACTGCTATAGCAATCAGCCCCAGCATTTT.

This clone was observed once. The J gene is TRBJ1-5, the V gene TRBV6-5; 7 nucleotides line up with TRBD1. This CDR3 is built from 15 residues. After removal of 0 bases from V and 5 bases from J, the junction contained 4 bases not matched to a gene. The V gene's germline CDR1 is MNHEY and CDR2 SVGAGI. Here the CDR3 reads CASSYSVTGDQPQHF. In nucleotides, the CDR3 is TGTGCCAGCAGTTACTCGGTAACAGGGGATCAGCCCCAGCATTTT.

J is TRBJ2-1 and V is TRBV5-6, with D perhaps matching TRBD1 (6 bases). The CDR3 runs 14 residues. The V and J ends lost 4 bases and 1 base respectively, with 9 bases between them. Germline CDR1 is SGHDT and CDR2 is YYEEEE. The CDR3 DNA is TGTGCCAGCAGCAGGACAGTTTCCTACAATGAGCAGTTCTTC. Translated: CASSRTVSYNEQFF.

J is TRBJ2-5 and V is TRBV30, with 7 bases aligning to TRBD2. J lost 4 bases, V lost 1 base, and 12 bases had no gene match. CDR1 and CDR2 from the germline V gene are GTSNPN and SVGIG (reference sequence). This CDR3 has 16 residues. CDR3 coding DNA: TGTGCCTGGAGTGCTCCCGGACTAGTGCGGGGAGAGACCCAGTACTTC. This encodes CAWSAPGLVRGETQYF.

This clone was recorded a few times. The chain uses TRBV9 and TRBJ2-2; D uncertain. The CDR3 totals 13 residues. V was clipped by 0 bases and J by 7 bases, with 7 bases between them. CDR1 and CDR2 from the germline V gene are SGDLS and YYNGEE. The CDR3 spells CASSVGSLGELFF. For the CDR3, the DNA is TGTGCCAGCAGCGTAGGTAGCCTCGGGGAGCTGTTTTTT. Drawing the rest from reference TRBV9 and TRBJ2-2, the complete variable domain is DSGVTQTPKHLITATGQRVTLRCSPRSGDLSVYWYQQSLDQGLQFLIQYYNGEERAKGNILERFSAQQFPDLHSELNLSSLELGDSALYFCASSVGSLGELFFGEGSRLTVL.

The gene calls are TRBV11-1 and TRBJ2-7; TRBD2 aligns across 7 bases. The junction had 7 bases not matched to a gene; V was cut back by 5 bases and J by 0 bases. CDR3 length: 15 residues. From germline, CDR1 is SGHAT and CDR2 FQDESV (reference sequence). The DNA of the CDR3 is TGTGCCAGCAGCCCGCGGGGGACGAGCTCCTACGAGCAGTACTTC. Protein sequence: CASSPRGTSSYEQYF. The full variable domain, its missing parts supplied by reference TRBV11-1 and TRBJ2-7, is EAEVAQSPRYKITEKSQAVAFWCDPISGHATLYWYRQILGQGPELLVQFQDESVVDDSQLPKDRFSAERLKGVDSTLKIQPAELGDSAMYLCASSPRGTSSYEQYFGPGTRLTVT.

The chain has TRBV10-3 and TRBJ2-5, with 7 bases aligning to TRBD2. Unmatched junction bases numbered 5, after V lost 8 bases and J lost 5 bases. This CDR3 spans 12 amino acids. Germline CDR1 is ENHRY and CDR2 is SYGVKD. The CDR3 nucleotides are TGTGCCATCGCGACTAGCAGCGAGACCCAGTACTTC. It yields the protein CAIATSSETQYF.

The chain combines TRBV28 with TRBJ1-2, with 8 bases identical to TRBD1. J gave up 7 bases and V 5 bases, and 6 bases lay outside the gene matches. Germline CDR1 is MDHEN and CDR2 is SYDVKM. CDR3 size: 13 residues. Written as DNA, the CDR3 is TGTGCCAGCAGTGTCAGGGGGCGTAGTGGCTACACCTTC. Its protein is CASSVRGRSGYTF.